These T cell receptor beta chains were read from a single sample in a study of T-cell reconstitution after alpha-beta-depleted transplantation in children. In TCRdb, the PCR reads were re-called with MiXCR into one record per CDR3 protein. The repertoire holds a few hundred thousand distinct CDR3 sequences, with roughly 6.6% as singletons. Specimen: PBMCs, collected before TCRalphabeta/CD19-depleted stem cell transplant. The receptors come from a boy aged 2-15 years with acute lymphoblastic leukemia, due to receive a stem cell transplant. Both conserved end residues are part of each CDR3. The order of the fields is CDR3 length, J gene, V gene, D gene, clone size, CDR3 protein, CDR3 DNA. D genes are given only for firm matches. Clone size appears in some rows only: once, few, many, or a class for an expanded clone.

>16|TRBJ2-7|TRBV10-3|TRBD2|NA
CAISERGLASVYEQYF
TGTGCCATCAGTGAACGGGGACTAGCGTCAGTGTACGAGCAGTACTTC
>11|TRBJ2-7|TRBV28|NA|many
CASSLQIEQYF
TGTGCCAGCAGCCTACAAATCGAGCAGTACTTC
>16|TRBJ2-2|TRBV9|NA|many
CASSVNQGLPTGELFF
TGTGCCAGCAGCGTAAATCAGGGACTTCCGACCGGGGAGCTGTTTTTT
>15|TRBJ2-1|TRBV20-1|TRBD2|NA
CSARGSGGAYNEQFF
TGCAGTGCTAGAGGGAGCGGGGGAGCCTACAATGAGCAGTTCTTC
>17|TRBJ1-1|TRBV5-4|TRBD1|NA
CASSLIGRGLMNTEAFF
TGTGCCAGCAGCTTGATTGGCAGGGGGCTAATGAACACTGAAGCTTTCTTT
>11|TRBJ2-1|TRBV27|TRBD1|NA
CASRQGVEQFF
TGTGCCAGCAGGCAGGGGGTCGAGCAGTTCTTC
>14|TRBJ1-5|TRBV2|NA|few
CASSESGSNQPQHF
TGTGCCAGCAGTGAATCGGGCAGCAATCAGCCCCAGCATTTT
>13|TRBJ2-1|TRBV6-2/TRBV6-3|NA|NA
CASSYTLVNEHFF
TGTGCCAGCAGTTACACATTAGTCAATGAGCATTTCTTC
>15|TRBJ2-3|TRBV7-3|NA|NA
CASSLQGVASDTQYF
TGTGCCAGCAGCTTACAGGGTGTAGCCTCAGATACGCAGTATTTT
>14|TRBJ1-2|TRBV5-1|NA|many
CASSLQGEGYGYTF
TGCGCCAGCAGCCTACAGGGTGAGGGCTATGGCTACACCTTC
>17|TRBJ2-3|TRBV24-1|NA|many
CATSDSPQPDSTDTQYF
TGTGCCACCAGTGATTCGCCCCAGCCCGACAGCACAGATACGCAGTATTTT
>14|TRBJ2-3|TRBV2|NA|many
CASSGDTGEDTQYF
TGTGCCAGCAGTGGGGACACCGGAGAAGATACGCAGTATTTT
>15|TRBJ2-1|TRBV4-3|TRBD2|NA
CASSRRGGWGNEQFF
TGCGCCAGCAGCCGGCGGGGGGGCTGGGGCAATGAGCAGTTCTTC
>13|TRBJ1-4|TRBV7-3|TRBD1|NA
CASRGQGLENLFF
TGTGCCAGCCGGGGACAGGGCCTTGAAAACCTGTTTTTT
>15|TRBJ1-1|TRBV7-2|NA|many
CASSLALGSYTEAFF
TGTGCCAGCAGCTTAGCCCTGGGCTCGTACACTGAAGCTTTCTTT
>15|TRBJ1-6|TRBV14|NA|NA
CASSQDSGYNSPLHF
TGTGCCAGCAGCCAAGATTCTGGGTATAATTCACCCCTCCACTTT
>16|TRBJ2-7|TRBV20-1|TRBD2|NA
CSARDTQTSGGSKQYF
TGCAGTGCTAGGGACACGCAGACTAGCGGGGGGTCTAAGCAGTACTTC
>14|TRBJ2-2|TRBV28|TRBD1|many
CASTPGTGNGELFF
TGTGCCAGCACCCCCGGGACAGGGAACGGGGAGCTGTTTTTT
>18|TRBJ2-1|TRBV6-2/TRBV6-3|NA|NA
CASSFPDRVRDFGNEQFF
TGTGCCAGCAGTTTCCCAGATCGGGTCCGGGACTTCGGCAATGAGCAGTTCTTC
>13|TRBJ2-7|TRBV29-1|TRBD2|NA
CSAGLAGDYEQYF
TGCAGCGCCGGACTAGCGGGGGACTACGAGCAGTACTTC
>14|TRBJ2-7|TRBV20-1|TRBD1|many
CSAPGTAVSYEQYF
TGCAGTGCCCCGGGGACAGCCGTCTCCTACGAGCAGTACTTC
>20|TRBJ2-5|TRBV11-2|NA|NA
CASSLWGLKNPRRKQETQYF
TGTGCCAGCAGCTTATGGGGACTGAAAAATCCTCGACGGAAACAAGAGACCCAGTACTTC
>14|TRBJ2-7|TRBV7-8|NA|few
CASSLGPTAYEQYF
TGTGCCAGCAGCTTAGGTCCGACAGCCTACGAGCAGTACTTC
>16|TRBJ1-2|TRBV3-1|NA|many
CASSQRERTVFYGYTF
TGTGCCAGCAGCCAAAGAGAAAGAACAGTCTTCTATGGCTACACCTTC
>15|TRBJ2-7|TRBV5-1|TRBD1|many
CASSFTPGQDYEQYF
TGCGCCAGCAGCTTCACCCCGGGACAGGACTACGAGCAGTACTTC
>15|TRBJ2-3|TRBV29-1|TRBD2|few
CSVELPGRRTDTQYF
TGCAGCGTTGAACTTCCCGGGAGGCGCACAGATACGCAGTATTTT
>15|TRBJ1-5|TRBV2|NA|NA
CASSDDSAGNQPQHF
TGTGCCAGCAGTGACGACTCCGCTGGCAATCAGCCCCAGCATTTT
>14|TRBJ1-1|TRBV7-2|TRBD1|NA
CASSLRGGGWIAFF
TGTGCCAGCAGCTTACGAGGGGGCGGATGGATAGCTTTCTTT
>13|TRBJ1-5|TRBV12-3/TRBV12-4|NA|many
CASSLSEGQPQHF
TGTGCCAGCAGTTTATCGGAAGGTCAGCCCCAGCATTTT
>18|TRBJ2-5|TRBV5-1|TRBD2|many
CASSATGGTSGSSETQYF
TGCGCCAGCAGCGCAACGGGGGGGACTAGCGGGAGTTCGGAGACCCAGTACTTC
>14|TRBJ2-5|TRBV5-5|NA|few
CASSLEGGTETQYF
TGTGCCAGCAGCTTGGAGGGCGGGACAGAGACCCAGTACTTC
>15|TRBJ1-1|TRBV5-5|NA|NA
CASSLGPISNTEAFF
TGTGCCAGCAGCTTGGGACCAATTTCGAACACTGAAGCTTTCTTT
>16|TRBJ2-3|TRBV4-3|NA|many
CASSHSGTSNTDTQYF
TGCGCCAGCAGCCATTCCGGGACTTCCAACACAGATACGCAGTATTTT
>16|TRBJ2-3|TRBV5-6|NA|NA
CASSLVPGPLTDTQYF
TGTGCCAGCAGCTTGGTTCCGGGACCCCTTACAGATACGCAGTATTTT
>14|TRBJ2-3|TRBV2|TRBD1|many
CASRTGVTTDTQYF
TGTGCCAGCCGTACAGGGGTCACTACAGATACGCAGTATTTT